Shown below are 30 T cell receptor beta chains from a single sample sequenced in a study of OX40 agonist ivuxolimab in advanced cancers. TCRdb's copy holds only in-frame clones and misses some; the assay was immunoSEQ multiplex PCR. Of around 80,000 clones listed, about nine tenths are singletons. The sample here was CD4+ or CD8+ T cells sorted from blood, taken in a trial of the OX40 agonist ivuxolimab. Receptors originate from an adult with an advanced solid tumor such as melanoma, head and neck, liver or kidney cancer.

The chain joins TRBV18 to TRBJ2-7, with D tentatively TRBD1 (6 bases). The CDR3 length is 13 residues. Germline CDR1 is KGHSH and CDR2 is LQKENI. The V end lost 7 bases, the J end lost 6 bases, and 16 bases lay between the germline ends. In DNA, the CDR3 is TGTGCCAGCTACTCGACTAAGACAGGCGAGCAGTACTTC. It specifies CASYSTKTGEQYF.

The genes are TRBV5-1 and TRBJ2-4; D may be TRBD1 or TRBD2 (6 bases each). The CDR3 has 14 amino acids. Germline values: CDR1 SGHRS, CDR2 YFSETQ. V shed 4 bases and J shed 4 bases, with 12 bases lying between them. CDR3 coding DNA: TGCGCCAGCAGCACCCAAGGGGGGAAAAACATTCAGTACTTC. Its protein is CASSTQGGKNIQYF. Drawing the rest from reference TRBV5-1 and TRBJ2-4, the complete variable domain is KAGVTQTPRYLIKTRGQQVTLSCSPISGHRSVSWYQQTPGQGLQFLFEYFSETQRNKGNFPGRFSGRQFSNSRSEMNVSTLELGDSALYLCASSTQGGKNIQYFGAGTRLSVL.

The chain uses TRBV10-2 and TRBJ2-7; D might be TRBD2 (5 bases). Germline lookup yields CDR1 WSHSY and CDR2 SAAADI. The CDR3 spans 13 residues. Trimming stripped 7 bases from V and 2 bases from J, with 12 bases between. The CDR3 coding sequence is TGCGCCAGCATTAGAGGAGGCGCCTACGAGCAGTACTTC. Its translation: CASIRGGAYEQYF.

The chain employs TRBV30 and TRBJ2-5; the D is unclear. Germline V gene data show CDR1 as GTSNPN and CDR2 as SVGIG (reference sequence). This CDR3 has 15 residues. V was shortened by 3 bases and J by 1 base, with 15 bases between the two germline ends. For the CDR3, the DNA is TGTGCCTGGAGCCCCGCTTCGGGCCTCCAAGAGACCCAGTACTTC. Protein: CAWSPASGLQETQYF.

CDR3 sequence: CATSLEGTYEQYF. The CDR3 DNA reads TGTGCCACCAGCCTGGAGGGAACCTACGAGCAGTACTTC. The V and J genes are TRBV15 and TRBJ2-7; tentatively, D is TRBD2 (6 bases). The CDR3 length is 13 residues. Germline V gene data show CDR1 as LNHNV and CDR2 as YYDKDF (reference sequence). Trimming shortened V by 5 bases and J by 2 bases, and 10 bases separated the two germline ends.

The CDR3 nucleotides read TGTGCCAGCAGTCCGGCACAGGGGGCAGATACGCAGTATTTT. Amino acid sequence: CASSPAQGADTQYF. V gene TRBV28 combines with J gene TRBJ2-3, with 8 bases lining up with TRBD1. Germline CDR1 and CDR2: MDHEN and SYDVKM. The CDR3 loop spans 14 amino acids. V lost 5 bases to trimming and J lost 4 bases; unmatched junction nucleotides: 5.

The V gene is TRBV30, the J gene TRBJ1-5; D is unresolved. CDR3 length equals 14 residues. CDR1 is GTSNPN, CDR2 SVGIG, per germline (reference sequence). Trimming removed 1 base from V and 3 bases from J, with 10 bases in between. CDR3 sequence: CAWSETNPNQPQHF. CDR3 sequence (DNA): TGTGCCTGGAGTGAGACGAATCCCAATCAGCCCCAGCATTTT.

The chain employs TRBV5-1 and TRBJ2-1, with a tentative D call TRBD2 (7 bases). CDR3 length equals 15 residues. Per germline, CDR1 SGHRS and CDR2 YFSETQ. The ends were cut back, 0 bases at V and 7 bases at J, with 14 bases in the middle. The CDR3 DNA sequence: TGCGCCAGCAGCTTGGACGGCAGGGGAGGGAATGAGCAGTTCTTC. It yields the protein CASSLDGRGGNEQFF.

The chain carries TRBV19 and TRBJ1-1; unclear D gene. Looked up from germline, CDR1 is LNHDA and CDR2 is SQIVND (reference sequence). V shed 3 bases and J shed 7 bases, with 9 bases lying between them. This CDR3 has 12 residues. CDR3 sequence (DNA): TGTGCCAGTAGTATCGATAGCAGTGAAGCTTTCTTT. Protein: CASSIDSSEAFF.

This sequence joins TRBV18 and TRBJ1-6; D uncertain. Between the trimmed V and J ends, which lost 6 bases and 8 bases, there was a span of 17 bases. Germline V gene sequence: CDR1 KGHSH, CDR2 LQKENI. The CDR3 spans 15 residues. CDR3: CASSLRPPSDSPLHF. For the CDR3, the DNA is TGTGCCAGCTCCCTTCGACCCCCTAGTGATTCACCCCTCCACTTT.

The genes are TRBV18 and TRBJ2-7; D is unresolved. The CDR3 extends over 15 amino acids. Trimming took 5 bases from V and 4 from J, leaving 18 bases between them. Germline CDR1 and CDR2: KGHSH and LQKENI. The CDR3 loop reads CASSTDGIRNYEQYF. The CDR3 DNA sequence: TGTGCCAGCTCAACCGATGGTATTAGGAATTACGAGCAGTACTTC. The variable domain in full, with the rest retrieved from reference TRBV18 and TRBJ2-7, is NAGVMQNPRHLVRRRGQEARLRCSPMKGHSHVYWYRQLPEEGLKFMVYLQKENIIDESGMPKERFSAEFPKEGPSILRIQQVVRGDSAAYFCASSTDGIRNYEQYFGPGTRLTVT.

This clone was observed a handful of times. The chain has TRBV6-1 and TRBJ2-3; D tentatively fits TRBD1 or TRBD2 (5 bases each). CDR3 length equals 15 residues. Trimming removed 5 bases at V and 8 bases at J, with 20 bases between. Germline V gene data show CDR1 as MNHNS and CDR2 as SASEGT. CDR3 DNA: TGTGCCAGCAGTACCCAAATGAGGGGTAAAGGTACGCAGTATTTT. This sequence encodes CASSTQMRGKGTQYF.

The rearrangement uses TRBV5-5 and TRBJ1-5; the D is unclear. The CDR3 length is 14 residues. Germline CDR1 and CDR2: SGHKS and YYEKEE (reference sequence). Trimming cost V 1 base and J 6 bases, with 11 bases left between them. CDR3 nucleotide sequence: TGTGCCAGCAGCTTGATGGCAGCGGGTCAGCCCCAGCATTTT. It encodes CASSLMAAGQPQHF.

The CDR3 coding sequence is TGTGCCAGCAGCCAAGATTTCCATCAGCCCCAGCATTTT. Protein sequence: CASSQDFHQPQHF. This chain uses TRBV14 with TRBJ1-5; D unclear. V lost 0 bases and J lost 5, with 5 bases in between. CDR1 and CDR2 from the germline V gene are SGHDN and FVKESK. CDR3 length: 13 residues.

V is TRBV2 and J is TRBJ1-3; D is undetermined. The CDR3 has 14 amino acids. The V gene's germline CDR1 is SNHLY and CDR2 FYNNEI. Trimming took 6 bases from V and 4 from J, leaving 13 bases between them. The CDR3 nucleotides read TGTGCCAGCAGCCCGACCCGGGGAGGAAACACCATATATTTT. It is translated as CASSPTRGGNTIYF.

This clone was counted between two and nine times. V is TRBV5-1 and J is TRBJ1-4, with a weak D call TRBD1 (5 bases). The germline V and J ends were trimmed by 0 bases and 0 bases, with 9 bases remaining between them. CDR1 is SGHRS and CDR2 is YFSETQ in the germline V gene. The CDR3 is made up of 16 amino acids. CDR3 nucleotides: TGCGCCAGCAGCTTGGGGCAGGGAGCAACTAATGAAAAACTGTTTTTT. Protein product: CASSLGQGATNEKLFF.

This chain joins TRBV27 and TRBJ2-1, with D unresolved. CDR1 is MNHEY and CDR2 is SMNVEV in the germline V gene (reference sequence). The V end lost 3 bases, the J end lost 0 bases, and 3 bases lay between the germline ends. CDR3 size: 13 residues. In DNA, the CDR3 is TGTGCCAGCAGTTTTGACTCCTACAATGAGCAGTTCTTC. It specifies CASSFDSYNEQFF.

The rearrangement links TRBV5-1 to TRBJ1-1; tentatively, D is TRBD1 (5 bases). The CDR3 sequence is 15 residues long. Germline CDR1 reads SGHRS; CDR2 reads YFSETQ. The V end lost 4 bases, the J end lost 2 bases, and 15 bases lay between the germline ends. The CDR3 is CASSPFLGGNTEAFF. DNA of the CDR3: TGCGCCAGCAGCCCTTTTCTGGGGGGAAACACTGAAGCTTTCTTT.

The chain links TRBV7-6 to TRBJ2-7; TRBD2 agrees at 15 bases. Germline V gene sequence: CDR1 SGHVS, CDR2 FNYEAQ. The length of the CDR3 is 17 residues. The junction had 7 bases not matched to a gene; V was cut back by 2 bases and J by 5 bases. The CDR3 DNA reads TGTGCCAGCAGCTTATTCGTGGGGACTAGCGGGAGGAACGAGCAGTACTTC. Protein: CASSLFVGTSGRNEQYF.

The CDR3: CASGEGQGMTEAFF. CDR3 nucleotide sequence: TGTGCCAGCGGGGAAGGACAGGGGATGACTGAAGCTTTCTTT. J is TRBJ1-1 and V is TRBV2; 9 nucleotides agree with TRBD1. Germline V gene sequence: CDR1 SNHLY, CDR2 FYNNEI. With V trimmed by 8 bases and J by 5 bases, 9 bases remained unmatched. The CDR3 runs 14 residues.

The DNA for the CDR3 is TGTGCCTGGAGTAGACAGGACAATCAGCCCCAGCATTTT. As protein: CAWSRQDNQPQHF. V gene TRBV30 combines with J gene TRBJ1-5; D possibly corresponds to TRBD1 (6 bases). Germline V gene data show CDR1 as GTSNPN and CDR2 as SVGIG (reference sequence). The CDR3 totals 13 residues. V lost 2 bases and J lost 3, with 8 bases in between.

This sequence joins TRBV6-1 and TRBJ2-7; D tentatively reads TRBD1 or TRBD2 (5 bases each). V lost 3 bases to trimming and J lost 5 bases, with 14 bases between them. Germline V gene data show CDR1 as MNHNS and CDR2 as SASEGT. This CDR3 spans 14 amino acids. CDR3 in amino acids: CASSDRTGADEQYF. DNA for the CDR3: TGTGCCAGCAGTGACCGGACCGGGGCCGACGAGCAGTACTTC.

This chain uses TRBV27 with TRBJ2-3, with D perhaps matching TRBD2 (5 bases). Germline assignment: CDR1 MNHEY and CDR2 SMNVEV (reference sequence). This CDR3 comprises 15 residues. Trimming stripped 5 bases from V and 6 bases from J, with 18 bases between. DNA of the CDR3: TGTGCCAGCAGTCAACTAGTGGCGAGCCGGGATACGCAGTATTTT. Amino acid sequence: CASSQLVASRDTQYF.

Written as DNA, the CDR3 is TGTGCCAGTAGTACGGAGACAGGGGTTACCTCTGGAAACACCATATATTTT. It translates to CASSTETGVTSGNTIYF. The chain employs TRBV19 and TRBJ1-3, with 8 positions matching TRBD1. V shed 4 bases and J 0 bases; nucleotides not matched to a gene: 8. Per the germline V gene, CDR1 is LNHDA and CDR2 is SQIVND (reference sequence). This CDR3 region has 17 residues.

V usage is TRBV5-1 and J usage is TRBJ1-5; D ambiguous. The germline V gene has CDR1 SGHRS and CDR2 YFSETQ. V was trimmed by 0 bases and J by 6 bases, leaving 13 bases between them. The CDR3 sequence is 15 residues long. The CDR3 DNA is TGCGCCAGCAGCTTGGGGGATGTGGTTGGTCAGCCCCAGCATTTT. Its translation: CASSLGDVVGQPQHF.

This clone was observed a few times. The chain recombines TRBV12-5 with TRBJ1-1, with TRBD1 matching over 7 bases. CDR1 is LGHNT and CDR2 is FRNRAP in the germline V gene. V was clipped by 5 bases and J by 6 bases; unmatched bases: 9. The CDR3 consists of 14 residues. The CDR3 loop is CASGLTDRIAEAFF. The CDR3 DNA sequence: TGTGCTAGTGGTCTTACGGACAGGATCGCTGAAGCTTTCTTT.

The V gene is TRBV27, the J gene TRBJ1-6; the D gene is possibly TRBD1 (6 bases). The CDR3 runs to 14 residues. Trimming took off 10 bases at V and 9 bases at J, with 19 bases between the two ends. The germline gives CDR1 MNHEY, CDR2 SMNVEV (reference sequence). The CDR3: CATQRAGVGSPLHF. CDR3 DNA: TGTGCCACCCAAAGGGCAGGGGTCGGTTCACCCCTCCACTTT.

The chain uses TRBV30 and TRBJ2-1; 10 bases line up with TRBD2. V trimming: 3 bases; J trimming: 9 bases; junction bases outside the gene matches: 11. CDR3 length: 15 residues. The V gene's germline CDR1 is GTSNPN and CDR2 SVGIG (reference sequence). The CDR3 region has the DNA TGTGCCTGGAGGGGAAGCGGGAGGGCCCTGGTTGAGCAGTTCTTC. Translated, it gives CAWRGSGRALVEQFF.

The V and J genes are TRBV7-2 and TRBJ1-4; D is unclear. Germline lookup yields CDR1 SGHTA and CDR2 FQGNSA. The CDR3 totals 16 residues. V dropped 5 bases and J dropped 0 bases, with 13 bases sitting between them. CDR3 bases: TGTGCCAGCAGCGGGCAGTCGAGCCCAACTAATGAAAAACTGTTTTTT. Translating gives CASSGQSSPTNEKLFF.

The chain combines TRBV7-3 with TRBJ2-1; TRBD2 aligns across 7 bases. Germline CDR1 SGHTA, CDR2 FQGTGA. CDR3 length: 13 residues. The ends lost 5 bases at V and 4 bases at J; junction bases unmatched: 2. CDR3 region: CASSPGGYNEQFF. The DNA of the CDR3 is TGTGCCAGCAGCCCCGGGGGGTACAATGAGCAGTTCTTC.